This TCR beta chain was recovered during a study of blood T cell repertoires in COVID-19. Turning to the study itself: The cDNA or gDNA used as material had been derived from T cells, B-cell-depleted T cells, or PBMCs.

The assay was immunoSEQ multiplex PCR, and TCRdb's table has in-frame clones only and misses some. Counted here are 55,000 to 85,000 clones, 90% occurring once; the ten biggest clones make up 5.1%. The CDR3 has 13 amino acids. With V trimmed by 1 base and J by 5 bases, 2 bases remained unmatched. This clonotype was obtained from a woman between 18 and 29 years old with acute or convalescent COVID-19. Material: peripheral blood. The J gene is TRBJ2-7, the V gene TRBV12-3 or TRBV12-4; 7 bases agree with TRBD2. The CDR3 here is CASSLGGRNEQYF. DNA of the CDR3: TGTGCCAGCAGTTTAGGCGGGAGAAACGAGCAGTACTTC.